The 26 T cell receptor beta chains below were found in one sample sequenced in a study of tumor-infiltrating lymphocytes in primary liver carcinoma. Co-extraction of RNA and DNA was performed on about 19-33 mg of unsorted bulk tissue. Starting material of around 490 ng total RNA yielded TCR beta cDNA via a constant-region primer. Slightly modified ARM-PCR, run as three nested multiplex PCR rounds, produced the TCR beta libraries. Primers for the first two PCR rounds were TRBV1-TRBV30 forward primers and a C-beta reverse primer (approximately 10 cycles per round). TCRdb fed the multiplex PCR reads into MiXCR, producing one record per CDR3 protein. Of tens of thousands of distinct CDR3 sequences in the sample, about 80% are singletons; the top ten hold about 25%. Sample: liver tumor tissue from sampling region 2. The sample's subset: tumor region T2, inferior pole. These receptors all come from a man aged 40-49 years with primary liver carcinoma and hepatitis B virus infection.

The rearrangement links TRBV6-1 to TRBJ2-7; TRBD1 agrees at 7 bases. CDR1 is MNHNS and CDR2 is SASEGT in the germline V gene. V was pared by 8 bases and J by 5 bases, with 15 bases of the junction left unmatched. This CDR3 is built from 15 residues. The CDR3 bases are TGTGCCAGCTGTGTAATGGCACACAGGGGTGACGAGCAGTACTTC. Protein product: CASCVMAHRGDEQYF.

This clonotype came up many times. The rearrangement links TRBV30 to TRBJ1-1; TRBD1 might be the D (5 bases). The CDR3 sequence is 14 residues long. CDR1 is GTSNPN, CDR2 SVGIG, per germline (reference sequence). Trimming left V 4 bases short and J 1 base short, with 13 bases between. The CDR3 DNA is TGTGCCTGGACCTGGGACCGAACGAACACTGAAGCTTTCTTT. Its protein is CAWTWDRTNTEAFF.

As to this clonotype: One end of the junction varies from germline; a read error may be responsible. This chain connects TRBV5-5 to TRBJ1-2, with 7 bases matching TRBD1. This CDR3 region has 16 residues. Germline loops: CDR1 SGHKS, CDR2 YYEKEE (reference sequence). Written as DNA, the CDR3 is TGTGCCAGCAGCACCGATCCAGGGGGTCTCTTCCATGGTTACACCTTC. It is translated as CASSTDPGGLFHGYTF.

As to this clonotype: One base away lies a much larger clone, so this may be a sequencing read error. This chain uses TRBV5-1 with TRBJ2-5; D is unclear. CDR1 is SGHRS and CDR2 is YFSETQ in the germline V gene. The CDR3 has 14 amino acids. Trimming took 1 base from V and 3 from J, leaving 10 bases between them. This chain's CDR3 is CASSLNLVEETQYF. The DNA of the CDR3 is TGCGCCAGCAGCTTGAACCTAGTGGAAGAGACCCAGTACTTC.

On this clonotype itself: Sequence at one end of the junction differs from germline and may be a read error. This chain uses TRBV5-4 with TRBJ1-1; D unclear. CDR3 length equals 15 residues. CDR1 and CDR2 (germline): SGHNT, YYREEE (reference sequence). The DNA of the CDR3 is TGTGCCAGTAGCTTGGTTTTGGGAGGCAACACTGAAGCTTTCTTT. It codes for CASSLVLGGNTEAFF. Variable domain in full (rest from reference TRBV5-4 and TRBJ1-1): ETGVTQSPTHLIKTRGQQVTLRCSSQSGHNTVSWYQQALGQGPQFIFQYYREEENGRGNFPPRFSGLQFPNYSSELNVNALELDDSALYLCASSLVLGGNTEAFFGQGTRLTVV.

As concerns this clonotype: This CDR3 fails to terminate in the conserved phenylalanine or tryptophan, so it likely reflects a read error. The chain combines TRBV20-1 with TRBJ1-5; weak D call: TRBD1 (6 bases). The CDR3 consists of 16 residues. Per the germline V gene, CDR1 is DFQATT and CDR2 is SNEGSKA (reference sequence). The V gene lost 6 bases and the J gene lost 3 bases, with 21 bases spanning the gap. The CDR3, as DNA: TGCAGTGCGGCTGCTTGGCAAGGGGGAACCAATCAGCCCCAGCATGTT. Its translation: CSAAAWQGGTNQPQHV.

This chain connects TRBV28 to TRBJ2-2, with 7 bases matching TRBD2. The J segment lost 5 bases and the V segment lost 4 bases, leaving 4 bases of the junction unmatched. This CDR3 contains 14 residues. Germline CDR1 reads MDHEN; CDR2 reads SYDVKM. CDR3: CASSSGDYTGELFF. The DNA for the CDR3 is TGTGCCAGCAGTTCTGGGGACTATACCGGGGAGCTGTTTTTT.

The genes are TRBV29-1 and TRBJ2-7; D is perhaps TRBD2 (6 bases). Germline assignment: CDR1 SQVTM and CDR2 ANQGSEA. This CDR3 has 13 residues. The CDR3, as DNA: TGCAACGCCGGGCGGGGCAATAATGACGAGCAGTACTTC. Residues: CNAGRGNNDEQYF.

The genes are TRBV12-3 or TRBV12-4 and TRBJ2-1, with no clear D. The V and J ends lost 10 bases and 15 bases respectively, with 19 bases between them. CDR3 length equals 11 residues. The CDR3 loop reads CANGKSWITFF. DNA of the CDR3: TGTGCCAACGGAAAGAGCTGGATTACGTTCTTC.

Notes on this clonotype: A junction boundary mismatches the germline segment, possibly from a read error. The rearrangement uses TRBV6-5 and TRBJ1-1, with TRBD1 as a possible D gene (5 bases). The CDR3 runs 16 residues. CDR1 and CDR2 (germline): MNHEY, SVGAGI. CDR3 DNA sequence: TGTGCCAGCAGCCCCGGGGACGGCATCAGGAACACTGTAGCTTACTTT. Protein: CASSPGDGIRNTVAYF.

With respect to this clonotype: The final CDR3 position lacks the conserved phenylalanine or tryptophan, pointing to a likely read error. Because the CDR3's place on the DNA is in doubt, the DNA is left out and the CDR3 is given as listed by TCRdb. J is TRBJ2-7 and V is TRBV28. The CDR3 is made up of 14 amino acids, end residues included. Germline loops: CDR1 MDHEN, CDR2 SYDVKM. CDR3 residues: CACSQLGSQYEHYS.

V is TRBV11-1 and J is TRBJ2-7; D may be TRBD1 (5 bases). Germline loops: CDR1 SGHAT, CDR2 FQDESV (reference sequence). V lost 5 bases to trimming and J lost 3 bases, with 14 bases between them. The CDR3 is made up of 14 amino acids. The CDR3 reads CASSPGVGDYEQYF. CDR3 bases: TGTGCCAGCAGCCCTGGGGTAGGGGACTACGAGCAGTACTTC. Together with reference TRBV11-1 and TRBJ2-7, the CDR3 gives the full variable domain: EAEVAQSPRYKITEKSQAVAFWCDPISGHATLYWYRQILGQGPELLVQFQDESVVDDSQLPKDRFSAERLKGVDSTLKIQPAELGDSAMYLCASSPGVGDYEQYFGPGTRLTVT.

A remark on this clonotype: Germline and junction disagree at one end, which may indicate a read error. The CDR3 bases are TGTGCCAACAGCTTATCCGTTGGACTAGCGGGAGGCGAATACGAGCAGTACTTC. As protein: CANSLSVGLAGGEYEQYF. The chain has TRBV11-2 and TRBJ2-7; 14 bases are a match to TRBD2. The CDR3 is 18 residues long. Looked up from germline, CDR1 is SGHAT and CDR2 is FQNNGV.

About this clonotype: The CDR3 does not end in the conserved phenylalanine or tryptophan, so this is likely a read error. Here the CDR3 reads CTSSPWTGDRPYEQYY. As DNA, the CDR3 is TGTACCAGCAGTCCATGGACGGGGGACCGCCCCTACGAGCAGTACTAC. The rearrangement uses TRBV6-5 and TRBJ2-7, with D possibly being TRBD2 (6 bases). This CDR3 comprises 16 residues. Germline V lookup: CDR1 MNHEY, CDR2 SVGAGI.

As concerns this clonotype: The junction shows a germline mismatch at one end, possibly a read error. The chain combines TRBV13 with TRBJ2-2; TRBD1 agrees at 11 bases. The CDR3 is made up of 16 amino acids. Germline V CDR1 and CDR2: PRHDT, FYEKMQ (reference sequence). The CDR3 DNA is TGTGTCAGCAGTAAGCGGACAGGGGGCGTCGACGGGGAGCTGTTTTTT. Amino acids: CVSSKRTGGVDGELFF. Complete variable domain (other parts from reference TRBV13 and TRBJ2-2): AAGVIQSPRHLIKEKRETATLKCYPIPRHDTVYWYQQGPGQDPQFLISFYEKMQSDKGSIPDRFSAQQFSDYHSELNMSSLELGDSALYFCVSSKRTGGVDGELFFGEGSRLTVL.

In the case of this clonotype: One junction end does not reproduce the germline sequence, and a read error may be involved. V and J are TRBV5-5 and TRBJ2-5; D assignment may be TRBD1 or TRBD2 (6 bases each). This CDR3 contains 16 residues. The germline V gene has CDR1 SGHKS and CDR2 YYEKEE (reference sequence). The CDR3 sequence is CTSSLRRQGRQETQYF. CDR3 bases: TGTACCAGCAGCTTGCGGCGTCAGGGGAGGCAAGAGACCCAGTACTTC.

The V gene is TRBV12-3 or TRBV12-4, the J gene TRBJ2-1, with 14 positions matching TRBD2. This CDR3 spans 17 amino acids. The CDR3 coding sequence is TGTGGCATCAGTTTAGGTTCGGGGACTAGCGGGAGCGCACCCGGGTTCTTC. It yields the protein CGISLGSGTSGSAPGFF.

This chain links TRBV11-2 with TRBJ2-1; TRBD2 aligns across 8 bases. Looked up from germline, CDR1 is SGHAT and CDR2 is FQNNGV. With 4 bases clipped from V and 9 bases from J, the junction kept 14 bases outside the gene matches. The CDR3 runs to 16 residues. The chain's CDR3 is CASSWDVGLAMGEQFF. The CDR3, as DNA: TGTGCCAGCAGCTGGGACGTCGGACTAGCCATGGGTGAGCAGTTCTTC.

The table lists this clonotype with a count of one. The rearrangement joins TRBV11-2 to TRBJ2-7; D possibly corresponds to TRBD2 (7 bases). This CDR3 is built from 18 residues. V was pared by 6 bases and J by 4 bases, with 28 bases between. Germline loops: CDR1 SGHAT, CDR2 FQNNGV. The DNA of the CDR3 is TGTGCCAGCAGTTTATCCGTTGGACTGGGGGGAGGGGGGTACGAGCAGTACTTC. Translating gives CASSLSVGLGGGGYEQYF.

A note on this clonotype: A much larger clone differs by one base, so this may be a read error. The V call is TRBV10-3, the J call TRBJ2-1, with 7 nucleotides matching TRBD2. Germline CDR1 reads ENHRY; CDR2 reads SYGVKD. This CDR3 comprises 14 residues. The CDR3 protein is CAINLADSCNEQFF. CDR3 nucleotide sequence: TGTGCCATCAACCTAGCGGATTCCTGCAATGAGCAGTTCTTC.

This clonotype was picked up a small number of times. The chain is built from TRBV25-1 and TRBJ2-5, with D maybe TRBD2 (7 bases). The CDR3 extends over 15 amino acids. In germline, CDR1 is MGHDK, CDR2 SYGVNS. With 6 bases removed from V and 5 bases from J, the gap between germline ends came to 19 bases. CDR3: CASSPIWGGRETQYF. CDR3 DNA: TGTGCCAGCAGCCCAATTTGGGGGGGCCGGGAGACCCAGTACTTC. The variable domain in full, with the rest retrieved from reference TRBV25-1 and TRBJ2-5, is EADIYQTPRYLVIGTGKKITLECSQTMGHDKMYWYQQDPGMELHLIHYSYGVNSTEKGDLSSESTVSRIRTEHFPLTLESARPSHTSQYLCASSPIWGGRETQYFGPGTRLLVL.

Of note for this clonotype: The conserved phenylalanine or tryptophan normally closing the CDR3 is absent here, so this likely arose from a read error. Because the CDR3's place on the DNA is in doubt, the DNA is left out and the CDR3 is given as listed by TCRdb. This chain links TRBV11-2 with TRBJ2-2; TRBD2 is the table's D call and was not checked against the DNA. Germline CDR1 SGHAT, CDR2 FQNNGV. The CDR3 has 16 amino acids, counting both end residues. The CDR3 sequence is CASSLVALAGTGELFY.

This clonotype was detected once. Germline and junction disagree at one end, which may indicate a read error. The chain is built from TRBV28 and TRBJ2-7; 7 nucleotides line up with TRBD1. The CDR3 runs to 16 residues. Germline CDR1 and CDR2: MDHEN and SYDVKM. The CDR3 DNA reads TGTGCCAACAGTTCCCTCCGACAGGGTTACTCCTACGAGCAGTACTTC. Translation gives CANSSLRQGYSYEQYF.

This clonotype was seen a single time. Because the CDR3 is missing its conserved closing phenylalanine or tryptophan, this is likely a read error. The CDR3 DNA reads TGCAGCGTTACATTAGCGGGGATGGGAACTGAAGCTTTCTCT. This encodes CSVTLAGMGTEAFS. The chain couples TRBV29-1 to TRBJ1-1; no definite D call. Trimming left V 5 bases short and J 5 bases short, with 18 bases between. Germline lookup yields CDR1 SQVTM and CDR2 ANQGSEA. This CDR3 has 14 amino acids.

A note on this clonotype: Mismatch with germline at one junction end may stem from a read error. The chain joins TRBV28 to TRBJ1-5; 7 nucleotides align to TRBD1. From germline, CDR1 is MDHEN and CDR2 SYDVKM. The CDR3 has 15 amino acids. CDR3 nucleotide sequence: TGTGTCAGCAGTTCACCCCGACAGGGAGGGCAACCCCAGCATTTT. It encodes CVSSSPRQGGQPQHF.

Comment on this clonotype: Sequence at one end of the junction differs from germline and may be a read error. This chain connects TRBV29-1 to TRBJ2-4; D may match TRBD1 or TRBD2 (5 bases each). Germline lookup yields CDR1 SQVTM and CDR2 ANQGSEA. The length of the CDR3 is 12 residues. The chain's CDR3 is CGVSGPLGDQYF. The CDR3 DNA follows: TGCGGCGTTAGTGGACCTCTGGGGGATCAGTACTTC.